Listed below are T cell receptor beta chains from one sample, sequenced in a study of human T cells and chemical hapten exposure. TCRdb re-called the RACE reads through MiXCR, storing one row per CDR3 protein. The top ten clones hold around 1.4% of a sample with about 140,000 distinct CDR3 sequences, roughly 10% of them seen once. This specimen was whole blood, taken in connection with sensitization to the hapten diphenylcyclopropenone (DPC). The receptor source for this set is a woman aged 50 to 60 with alopecia areata. Some clones in this sample may be carry-over from other donors' samples. Both conserved end residues are part of each CDR3. The D gene is left open where the match is weak. Not all rows give a size; the values are once, few, many and, for expanded clones, a class.

clone_size j_call v_call d_call cdr3_aa cdr3_nt
many TRBJ1-5 TRBV7-2 - CASSLYANVNQPQHF TGTGCCAGCAGCTTATACGCCAACGTGAATCAGCCCCAGCATTTT
few TRBJ2-5 TRBV7-9 TRBD2 CASSQTSGLTQETQYF TGTGCCAGCAGCCAGACTAGCGGGCTCACTCAAGAGACCCAGTACTTC
- TRBJ2-3 TRBV4-1 - CASSQELIMSGATDTQYF TGCGCCAGCAGCCAAGAGCTCATAATGAGCGGAGCCACAGATACGCAGTATTTT
many TRBJ1-1 TRBV11-3 TRBD1 CASSWSGQGTTEAFF TGTGCCAGCAGCTGGTCGGGACAGGGGACCACTGAAGCTTTCTTT
many TRBJ2-1 TRBV14 - CASSQALGGEQFF TGTGCCAGCAGCCAAGCTCTAGGCGGTGAGCAGTTCTTC
many TRBJ2-3 TRBV28 - CASRIQGTDTQYF TGTGCCAGCAGGATTCAGGGCACAGATACGCAGTATTTT
many TRBJ2-3 TRBV7-8 - CASSLAGRTDTQYF TGTGCCAGCAGCTTAGCGGGGCGGACAGATACGCAGTATTTT
few TRBJ2-7 TRBV10-1 TRBD2 CASSGGLAREQYF TGCGCCAGCAGTGGAGGACTAGCGCGTGAGCAGTACTTC
many TRBJ2-2 TRBV7-3 TRBD2 CASSRRTSGTGELFF TGTGCCAGCAGCAGGCGGACTAGCGGCACCGGGGAGCTGTTTTTT
many TRBJ1-5 TRBV20-1 - CSARSNSNQPQHF TGCAGTGCTAGATCGAATAGCAATCAGCCCCAGCATTTT
many TRBJ1-5 TRBV16 - CASSSGGPLRNQPQHF TGTGCCAGCAGCTCCGGGGGGCCCCTTAGAAATCAGCCCCAGCATTTT
- TRBJ2-1 TRBV3-1 TRBD2 CASSQDRGSGRRYNEQFF TGTGCCAGCAGCCAAGATCGGGGGAGCGGGAGACGGTACAATGAGCAGTTCTTC
few TRBJ2-1 TRBV4-3 - CASSPQDKGSNEQFF TGCGCCAGCAGCCCTCAAGATAAGGGAAGTAATGAGCAGTTCTTC
many TRBJ1-5 TRBV29-1 - CSAQDQPQHF TGCAGCGCACAGGATCAGCCCCAGCATTTT
few TRBJ2-5 TRBV6-6 - CASSYSTGGTGYQETQYF TGTGCCAGCAGTTACTCGACTGGGGGAACAGGGTACCAAGAGACCCAGTACTTC
few TRBJ1-2 TRBV5-1 TRBD1 CASRADRGNLGGYTF TGCGCCAGCCGGGCGGACAGGGGGAATCTCGGCGGCTACACCTTC
- TRBJ2-2 TRBV4-3 TRBD1 CASSQADRVAGELFF TGCGCCAGCAGCCAAGCTGACAGGGTGGCCGGGGAGCTGTTTTTT
- TRBJ1-1 TRBV7-3 - CASSPGQPHRQAFF TGTGCCAGCAGCCCCGGACAGCCCCATCGGCAGGCTTTCTTT
many TRBJ2-7 TRBV3-1 - CASSQGVTRVLQYF TGTGCCAGCAGCCAAGGGGTGACTAGGGTCTTACAGTACTTC
- TRBJ2-6 TRBV12-5 - CASGLGDPGANVLTF TGTGCTAGTGGTTTAGGGGACCCTGGGGCCAACGTCCTGACTTTC
- TRBJ2-7 TRBV6-5 - CASSYSPRYEQYF TGTGCCAGCAGTTACTCGCCCCGCTACGAGCAGTACTTC
- TRBJ2-1 TRBV28 - CASSRSSNNEQFF TGTGCCAGCAGTCGGTCCAGTAACAATGAGCAGTTCTTC
- TRBJ2-1 TRBV29-1 - CSVLSADSYNEQFF TGCAGCGTCTTAAGCGCAGACTCCTACAATGAGCAGTTCTTC
few TRBJ2-7 TRBV2 - CASSADRRNSYEQYF TGTGCCAGCAGCGCAGACAGGCGTAACTCCTACGAGCAGTACTTC
many TRBJ1-1 TRBV18 - CASSPEAFMNTEAFF TGTGCCAGCTCACCGGAGGCGTTTATGAACACTGAAGCTTTCTTT
many TRBJ1-5 TRBV2 TRBD1 CASSSGTGNQPQHF TGTGCCAGCAGTTCCGGGACAGGCAATCAGCCCCAGCATTTT
few TRBJ2-2 TRBV29-1 - CSVEDGKGHTGELFF TGCAGCGTTGAAGATGGGAAGGGACACACCGGGGAGCTGTTTTTT
many TRBJ1-2 TRBV6-5 TRBD1 CASSQGGQGYGYTF TGTGCCAGCAGTCAGGGGGGGCAAGGCTATGGCTACACCTTC
- TRBJ2-5 TRBV21-1 - CASSKTTRTQYF TGTGCCAGCAGCAAAACCACCCGGACCCAGTACTTC
- TRBJ1-3 TRBV11-3 - CASSGSAGNTIYF TGTGCCAGCTCCGGGTCGGCGGGAAACACCATATATTTT
- TRBJ1-3 TRBV30 - CACTPRRGASGNTIYF TGTGCCTGCACCCCCCGCCGGGGAGCCTCTGGAAACACCATATATTTT
many TRBJ2-5 TRBV5-1 - CASSPGGLGETQYF TGCGCCAGCAGCCCCGGCGGCCTGGGAGAGACCCAGTACTTC